A selection of T cell receptor beta chains follows, all from one sample in a study of neurological immune-mediated disorders. TCRdb passed the 5' RACE reads through MiXCR, listing each CDR3 protein once. The sample shows tens of thousands of distinct CDR3 sequences, 13% to 15% of them seen only once. The specimen was PBMCs. The receptors derive from a woman between 50 and 59 years old with HTLV-1-associated myelopathy (HAM/TSP). Each CDR3 is given with its conserved first and last residue. D genes are given only for firm matches. The listing skips clone size in some rows; elsewhere it reads once, few, many or a size class.

CDR3 length: 14
D gene: .
clone size: many
V gene: TRBV19
J gene: TRBJ1-2
CDR3 DNA: TGTGCCAGTAGTATCGGCGGACAGAACTATGGCTACACCTTC
CDR3 protein: CASSIGGQNYGYTF

CDR3 length: 14
D gene: .
clone size: many
V gene: TRBV6-2/TRBV6-3
J gene: TRBJ2-3
CDR3 DNA: TGTGCCAGCGAGCGTAGCGGATACACAGATACGCAGTATTTT
CDR3 protein: CASERSGYTDTQYF

CDR3 length: 16
D gene: TRBD2
clone size: many
V gene: TRBV5-1
J gene: TRBJ2-3
CDR3 DNA: TGCGCCAGCAGCACCGGACTAGCGGGGGCTACAGATACGCAGTATTTT
CDR3 protein: CASSTGLAGATDTQYF

CDR3 length: 13
D gene: .
clone size: many
V gene: TRBV7-2
J gene: TRBJ1-6
CDR3 DNA: TGTGCCAGCAGCTTGGGCGGGGCGTCACCCCTCCACTTT
CDR3 protein: CASSLGGASPLHF

CDR3 length: 13
D gene: .
clone size: many
V gene: TRBV20-1
J gene: TRBJ2-5
CDR3 DNA: TGCAGTGCTAGAGTTGGGTCAGGAGAGACCCAGTACTTC
CDR3 protein: CSARVGSGETQYF

CDR3 length: 11
D gene: .
clone size: medium-sized
V gene: TRBV6-2/TRBV6-3
J gene: TRBJ1-1
CDR3 DNA: TGTGCCAGCAGCCTCGGGACGGAAGCTTTCTTT
CDR3 protein: CASSLGTEAFF

CDR3 length: 12
D gene: .
clone size: .
V gene: TRBV7-3
J gene: TRBJ2-1
CDR3 DNA: TGTGCCAGCAGCCCAGACTTCTCCGAGCAGTTCTTC
CDR3 protein: CASSPDFSEQFF

CDR3 length: 16
D gene: TRBD2
clone size: many
V gene: TRBV15
J gene: TRBJ2-3
CDR3 DNA: TGTGCCACCAGCAGCTTAGCGGGGGGGCCGGCAGATACGCAGTATTTT
CDR3 protein: CATSSLAGGPADTQYF

CDR3 length: 16
D gene: .
clone size: many
V gene: TRBV20-1
J gene: TRBJ2-1
CDR3 DNA: TGCAGTGCTAGACCTCAGGGACCCCGAGCCTACAATGAGCAGTTCTTC
CDR3 protein: CSARPQGPRAYNEQFF

CDR3 length: 13
D gene: .
clone size: many
V gene: TRBV20-1
J gene: TRBJ2-1
CDR3 DNA: TGCAGTGCCCCCAGGGGGGGCACTCCGGAGCAGTTCTTC
CDR3 protein: CSAPRGGTPEQFF

CDR3 length: 15
D gene: TRBD2
clone size: many
V gene: TRBV20-1
J gene: TRBJ2-3
CDR3 DNA: TGCAGTGCGGGGACTAGCGGGAGGGGCACAGATACGCAGTATTTT
CDR3 protein: CSAGTSGRGTDTQYF

CDR3 length: 15
D gene: .
clone size: many
V gene: TRBV6-1
J gene: TRBJ2-6
CDR3 DNA: TGTGCCAGCAGTGAATCGAGCTCTGGGGCCAACGTCCTGACTTTC
CDR3 protein: CASSESSSGANVLTF

CDR3 length: 13
D gene: .
clone size: .
V gene: TRBV24-1
J gene: TRBJ1-2
CDR3 DNA: TGTGCCACCAGTGATTTCGAGGGGAAAGGCTACACCTTC
CDR3 protein: CATSDFEGKGYTF

CDR3 length: 14
D gene: .
clone size: many
V gene: TRBV12-3/TRBV12-4
J gene: TRBJ1-6
CDR3 DNA: TGTGCCAGCAGTCACAGGGTTACGAATTCACCCCTCCACTTT
CDR3 protein: CASSHRVTNSPLHF

CDR3 length: 15
D gene: TRBD1
clone size: many
V gene: TRBV5-1
J gene: TRBJ2-5
CDR3 DNA: TGCGCCAGCAGCTCAGAGGGACAGGGTAGAGAGACCCAGTACTTC
CDR3 protein: CASSSEGQGRETQYF

CDR3 length: 15
D gene: .
clone size: many
V gene: TRBV12-3/TRBV12-4
J gene: TRBJ1-4
CDR3 DNA: TGTGCCAGCAGTCGGCCGGGGAGGTCTAATGAAAAACTGTTTTTT
CDR3 protein: CASSRPGRSNEKLFF

CDR3 length: 14
D gene: .
clone size: many
V gene: TRBV5-4
J gene: TRBJ2-2
CDR3 DNA: TGTGCCAGCAGCTTGGATGACGTGGCCGGGGAGCTGTTTTTT
CDR3 protein: CASSLDDVAGELFF

CDR3 length: 15
D gene: .
clone size: many
V gene: TRBV12-3/TRBV12-4
J gene: TRBJ1-1
CDR3 DNA: TGTGCCAGCAGAATCCAAGCAGTCATGAACACTGAAGCTTTCTTT
CDR3 protein: CASRIQAVMNTEAFF

CDR3 length: 14
D gene: .
clone size: many
V gene: TRBV28
J gene: TRBJ2-3
CDR3 DNA: TGTGCCAGCAGCGGGCTCCACCGGTCAGATACGCAGTATTTT
CDR3 protein: CASSGLHRSDTQYF

CDR3 length: 15
D gene: .
clone size: many
V gene: TRBV5-1
J gene: TRBJ2-5
CDR3 DNA: TGCGCCAGCAGCTTGGCCGGAGGTTACCAAGAGACCCAGTACTTC
CDR3 protein: CASSLAGGYQETQYF

CDR3 length: 15
D gene: .
clone size: many
V gene: TRBV7-9
J gene: TRBJ1-2
CDR3 DNA: TGTGCCAGCCAGCCCATGGAGAGAGATGGGGGAGGCTACACCTTC
CDR3 protein: CASQPMERDGGGYTF

CDR3 length: 11
D gene: .
clone size: many
V gene: TRBV7-9
J gene: TRBJ1-5
CDR3 DNA: TGTGCCAGCAGCCTCGGAGGGCCCCAGCATTTT
CDR3 protein: CASSLGGPQHF

CDR3 length: 16
D gene: .
clone size: many
V gene: TRBV28
J gene: TRBJ1-3
CDR3 DNA: TGTGCCAGCAGTTTAACGGGGCAAGCTCCTGGAAACACCATATATTTT
CDR3 protein: CASSLTGQAPGNTIYF

CDR3 length: 14
D gene: .
clone size: many
V gene: TRBV7-2
J gene: TRBJ1-5
CDR3 DNA: TGTGCCAGCAGCTTGGTGGAGAGCAATCAGCCCCAGCATTTT
CDR3 protein: CASSLVESNQPQHF

CDR3 length: 15
D gene: TRBD1
clone size: many
V gene: TRBV24-1
J gene: TRBJ2-1
CDR3 DNA: TGTGCCACCAGTGATGCGCAGGACAGGTACAATGAGCAGTTCTTC
CDR3 protein: CATSDAQDRYNEQFF

CDR3 length: 15
D gene: .
clone size: many
V gene: TRBV9
J gene: TRBJ2-1
CDR3 DNA: TGTGCCAGCAGCGACAGGACTAAGGGCTACAATGAGCAGTTCTTC
CDR3 protein: CASSDRTKGYNEQFF

CDR3 length: 15
D gene: TRBD1
clone size: .
V gene: TRBV29-1
J gene: TRBJ2-1
CDR3 DNA: TGCAGCGTTCCACAAAAGGGACAGGGGGCTGATGAGCAGTTCTTC
CDR3 protein: CSVPQKGQGADEQFF

CDR3 length: 15
D gene: TRBD2
clone size: many
V gene: TRBV5-5
J gene: TRBJ2-7
CDR3 DNA: TGTGCCAGCAGCCCCCGGGAGGAATCCACCTACGAGCAGTACTTC
CDR3 protein: CASSPREESTYEQYF

CDR3 length: 14
D gene: .
clone size: many
V gene: TRBV11-1
J gene: TRBJ2-7
CDR3 DNA: TGTGCCAGCAGAAGGCAGGAGCTTGCTCACGAGCAGTACTTC
CDR3 protein: CASRRQELAHEQYF

CDR3 length: 13
D gene: .
clone size: .
V gene: TRBV20-1
J gene: TRBJ1-2
CDR3 DNA: TGCAGTGCTAGAGCCCCTGAGAACTATGGCTACACCTTC
CDR3 protein: CSARAPENYGYTF

CDR3 length: 13
D gene: .
clone size: .
V gene: TRBV12-3/TRBV12-4
J gene: TRBJ1-2
CDR3 DNA: TGTGCCAGCAGCGCATACCGGGGGCTGGGCTACACCTTC
CDR3 protein: CASSAYRGLGYTF

CDR3 length: 16
D gene: .
clone size: many
V gene: TRBV10-1
J gene: TRBJ2-3
CDR3 DNA: TGCGCCAGCAGTGAGTCTGGACAGTTAATCACAGATACGCAGTATTTT
CDR3 protein: CASSESGQLITDTQYF